Shown below are 25 T cell receptor beta chains from a single sample sequenced in a study of OX40 agonist ivuxolimab in advanced cancers. TCRdb's copy holds only in-frame clones and misses some; the assay was immunoSEQ multiplex PCR. The sample lists under 95,000 clones; 85% to 95% were seen once. Material: CD4+ or CD8+ T cells sorted from blood, obtained in a trial of the OX40 agonist ivuxolimab. The receptors shown here come from an adult with an advanced solid tumor such as melanoma, head and neck, liver or kidney cancer.

The chain recombines TRBV13 with TRBJ1-2; TRBD1 might be the D (6 bases). The germline gives CDR1 PRHDT, CDR2 FYEKMQ (reference sequence). V was trimmed by 5 bases and J by 0 bases, leaving 13 bases between them. This CDR3 spans 15 amino acids. The CDR3 protein is CASSEQGPPNYGYTF. The CDR3 coding sequence is TGTGCCAGCAGCGAACAGGGCCCTCCTAACTATGGCTACACCTTC.

The rearrangement uses TRBV29-1 and TRBJ2-1, with TRBD2 identical over 11 bases. Trimming took 8 bases from V and 6 from J; bases not matched to a gene: 6. The CDR3 runs to 13 residues. Germline V lookup: CDR1 SQVTM, CDR2 ANQGSEA. This chain's CDR3 is CSISGGVSNEQFF. The CDR3 DNA is TGCAGCATTAGCGGGGGGGTCTCCAATGAGCAGTTCTTC.

The CDR3 protein is CASSPRGTGELFF. In DNA, the CDR3 is TGTGCCAGCAGCCCACGGGGAACCGGGGAGCTGTTTTTT. The V gene is TRBV11-2, the J gene TRBJ2-2; D might be TRBD2 (5 bases). Per germline, CDR1 SGHAT and CDR2 FQNNGV. This CDR3 spans 13 amino acids. V lost 5 bases to trimming and J lost 5 bases, with 9 bases between them.

The chain combines TRBV13 with TRBJ2-1; D not resolved. Germline V gene sequence: CDR1 PRHDT, CDR2 FYEKMQ (reference sequence). V was shortened by 5 bases and J by 7 bases, with 6 bases between the two germline ends. The CDR3 length is 11 residues. The CDR3 protein is CASSDANEQFF. Here the CDR3 DNA reads TGTGCCAGCAGCGACGCGAATGAGCAGTTCTTC.

This chain connects TRBV27 to TRBJ2-4; D is perhaps TRBD2 (5 bases). Germline V gives CDR1 MNHEY, CDR2 SMNVEV (reference sequence). Trimming took off 0 bases at V and 0 bases at J, with 12 bases between the two ends. The CDR3 covers 17 residues. CDR3 in DNA: TGTGCCAGCAGTTTATCCTGGGGAGAACGAGCCAAAAACATTCAGTACTTC. Translated, it gives CASSLSWGERAKNIQYF.

This rearrangement joins TRBV7-6 to TRBJ1-1; perhaps TRBD1 as D (5 bases). Germline V gene data show CDR1 as SGHVS and CDR2 as FNYEAQ. Trimming left V 5 bases short and J 11 bases short, with 12 bases between. The CDR3 contains 11 residues. CDR3 in DNA: TGTGCCAGCAGCGACCAGGGCCTCGCTTTCTTT. Residues: CASSDQGLAFF.

The rearrangement joins TRBV7-8 to TRBJ2-7; possibly TRBD2 for D (6 bases). Germline assignment: CDR1 SGHVS and CDR2 FQNEAQ. V lost 1 base and J lost 5, with 21 bases in between. The CDR3 has 17 amino acids. CDR3 region: CASSLVGGRGGLNEQYF. CDR3 DNA: TGTGCCAGCAGCTTAGTCGGGGGTCGTGGGGGATTGAACGAGCAGTACTTC.

The genes are TRBV6-4 and TRBJ1-1; D is uncertain. CDR3 size: 17 residues. Deletions cut 1 base from V and 8 bases from J, with 23 bases between. Germline CDR1 MRHNA, CDR2 SNTAGT. The CDR3 DNA reads TGTGCCAGCAGTGACTTGGTTTGGACCCCAGCGACGTTAGAAGCTTTCTTT. It specifies CASSDLVWTPATLEAFF.

The chain recombines TRBV6-1 with TRBJ2-7; D is possibly TRBD1 (6 bases). CDR1 is MNHNS and CDR2 is SASEGT in the germline V gene. The V gene lost 7 bases and the J gene lost 7 bases, with 14 bases spanning the gap. The CDR3 extends over 12 amino acids. This chain's CDR3 is CASTFWGHEQYF. CDR3 in DNA: TGTGCCAGCACGTTCTGGGGGCATGAGCAGTACTTC.

The chain has TRBV10-3 and TRBJ1-2; 8 bases are a match to TRBD1. Trimming removed 3 bases from V and 2 bases from J; junction bases left unmatched: 8. This CDR3 region has 16 residues. Germline V CDR1 and CDR2: ENHRY, SYGVKD. CDR3 protein: CAISDPTGVENYGYTF. The CDR3, as DNA: TGTGCCATCAGTGACCCGACAGGGGTGGAAAACTATGGCTACACCTTC.

In this sample, this clone turned up once. The V gene is TRBV6-6, the J gene TRBJ2-1; a weak D match, TRBD2 (5 bases). This CDR3 contains 13 residues. The V gene's germline CDR1 is MNHNY and CDR2 SVGAGI (reference sequence). Deletions cut 5 bases from V and 7 bases from J, with 12 bases between. This CDR3 reads CASSPGELNEQFF. The CDR3 region has the DNA TGTGCCAGCAGTCCCGGGGAGTTAAATGAGCAGTTCTTC.

The V and J genes are TRBV28 and TRBJ2-3; 10 nucleotides line up with TRBD2. Germline V gene lookup returns CDR1 MDHEN and CDR2 SYDVKM. V lost 6 bases, J lost 4 bases, and 13 bases stayed unmatched. The CDR3 has 17 residues. DNA of the CDR3: TGTGCCAGCAGCTGGGGTCCTAGCGGGAGTGAATCAGATACGCAGTATTTT. Protein sequence: CASSWGPSGSESDTQYF.

The genes are TRBV27 and TRBJ1-1, with D unresolved. The CDR3 covers 13 residues. Trimming pared 3 bases from V and 2 bases from J, leaving 7 bases between. Germline CDR1 MNHEY, CDR2 SMNVEV (reference sequence). The CDR3 loop reads CASSLFSNTEAFF. The CDR3 nucleotides are TGTGCCAGCAGTTTGTTCAGCAACACTGAAGCTTTCTTT.

As to this clone: This sample includes further DNA sequences coding for the same CDR3. The chain recombines TRBV9 with TRBJ1-2; D uncertain. The CDR3 has 12 amino acids. Germline CDR1 SGDLS, CDR2 YYNGEE. Trimming removed 0 bases from V and 5 bases from J, with 5 bases in between. The CDR3 nucleotides read TGTGCCAGCAGCGTAGGAGGGTATGGCTACACCTTC. Protein product: CASSVGGYGYTF.

The chain carries TRBV28 and TRBJ2-5; D may be TRBD1 or TRBD2 (5 bases each). The last part of the DNA fits TRBJ2-7 better; the J call may be wrong. Per the germline V gene, CDR1 is MDHEN and CDR2 is SYDVKM. This CDR3 is built from 15 residues. The CDR3 nucleotides read TGTGCCAGCAGTTTATCGTCAGGGAGCTCCTACGAGCAGTACTTC. Protein: CASSLSSGSSYEQYF.

This clone was observed once. V usage is TRBV6-5 and J usage is TRBJ1-3; D ambiguous. Germline V CDR1 and CDR2: MNHEY, SVGAGI. This CDR3 has 13 amino acids. V lost 10 bases, J lost 0 bases, and 10 bases lay in between. The CDR3 nucleotides read TGTGCCACCCCGCCCCACTCTGGAAACACCATATATTTT. Protein: CATPPHSGNTIYF.

V usage is TRBV27 and J usage is TRBJ2-5, with 8 bases fitting TRBD1. With the DNA end fitting TRBJ2-7 better, the J assignment may be wrong. Germline assignment: CDR1 MNHEY and CDR2 SMNVEV (reference sequence). The CDR3 is made up of 14 amino acids. CDR3 in DNA: TGTGCCAGCAGTCTCGGACAGGGTGCCTACGAGCAGTACTTC. Translation gives CASSLGQGAYEQYF.

This chain connects TRBV6-6 to TRBJ1-5, with D possibly matching TRBD1 (5 bases). V was pared by 8 bases and J by 2 bases, with 10 bases between. CDR3 size: 13 residues. Germline CDR1 is MNHNY and CDR2 is SVGAGI (reference sequence). The CDR3 DNA reads TGTGCCAGCTGGGGGGTTGGCAATCAGCCCCAGCATTTT. It is translated as CASWGVGNQPQHF.

The genes are TRBV29-1 and TRBJ2-7; no definite D call. V dropped 0 bases and J dropped 3 bases, with 12 bases sitting between them. CDR1 and CDR2 from the germline V gene are SQVTM and ANQGSEA. The CDR3 has 14 residues. CDR3 DNA: TGCAGCGTTGAAGACAGTGCCCAAGGCTACGAGCAGTACTTC. Its protein is CSVEDSAQGYEQYF.

The chain employs TRBV11-2 and TRBJ2-7; 7 nucleotides align to TRBD1. Germline CDR1 is SGHAT and CDR2 is FQNNGV. Trimming took 1 base from V and 3 from J; bases not matched to a gene: 3. The CDR3 sequence is 14 residues long. CDR3 coding DNA: TGTGCCAGCAGCTTAGGTGGGACAGTCTACGAGCAGTACTTC. This encodes CASSLGGTVYEQYF.

The V gene is TRBV27, the J gene TRBJ2-1; 7 bases agree with TRBD2. J was trimmed by 2 bases and V by 0 bases; bases with no gene match: 4. Looked up from germline, CDR1 is MNHEY and CDR2 is SMNVEV (reference sequence). The CDR3 contains 16 residues. CDR3 sequence: CASSLSSGGPYNEQFF. CDR3 in DNA: TGTGCCAGCAGTTTATCCTCGGGGGGTCCCTACAATGAGCAGTTCTTC.

The V call is TRBV15, the J call TRBJ2-5; TRBD2 aligns across 8 bases. The J call is uncertain, as TRBJ2-7 better fits the DNA end. The CDR3 loop spans 16 amino acids. The germline gives CDR1 LNHNV, CDR2 YYDKDF (reference sequence). The CDR3 is CATSREKGGRIYEQYF. DNA for the CDR3: TGTGCCACCAGCAGAGAGAAAGGCGGGAGGATCTACGAGCAGTACTTC.

The chain uses TRBV27 and TRBJ2-7; D tentatively reads TRBD1 or TRBD2 (5 bases each). The V gene lost 8 bases and the J gene lost 2 bases, with 13 bases spanning the gap. The CDR3 sequence is 13 residues long. Germline V gives CDR1 MNHEY, CDR2 SMNVEV (reference sequence). This chain's CDR3 is CASWGLVTYEQYF. The DNA of the CDR3 is TGTGCCAGCTGGGGGTTAGTGACCTACGAGCAGTACTTC.

CDR3 amino acids: CASSLDGAEAFF. CDR3 DNA: TGTGCCAGCAGCTTGGACGGAGCCGAAGCTTTCTTT. The rearrangement uses TRBV5-4 and TRBJ1-1, with unresolved D. CDR3 length: 12 residues. Between the trimmed V and J ends, which lost 0 bases and 8 bases, there was a span of 8 bases. The V gene's germline CDR1 is SGHNT and CDR2 YYREEE (reference sequence). Complete variable domain (other parts from reference TRBV5-4 and TRBJ1-1): ETGVTQSPTHLIKTRGQQVTLRCSSQSGHNTVSWYQQALGQGPQFIFQYYREEENGRGNFPPRFSGLQFPNYSSELNVNALELDDSALYLCASSLDGAEAFFGQGTRLTVV.

The rearrangement joins TRBV5-4 to TRBJ2-2; D uncertain. Germline V gives CDR1 SGHNT, CDR2 YYREEE (reference sequence). The CDR3 spans 13 residues. The V end was cut by 1 base, the J end by 4 bases, with 5 bases between. The CDR3 DNA reads TGTGCCAGCAGCTTGCTGGGCACCGGGGAGCTGTTTTTT. Amino acid sequence: CASSLLGTGELFF.